This T cell receptor (beta chain) was profiled in a study of blood T cell repertoires in COVID-19. Participants were aged about 18 to 90 years, lived in under 25 US areas, and enrolled virtually. Clinical history reported by participants formed the basis on which cohorts were assigned. The CDR3 contains 16 residues. Germline CDR1 is SQVTM and CDR2 is ANQGSEA. J was trimmed by 0 bases and V by 7 bases; bases with no gene match: 7. Original methodology: Researchers report that nucleated cell counts were estimated from reference gene primer amplification. Sequencing used immunoSEQ multiplex PCR; TCRdb keeps in-frame clones, though not all of them. The V and J calls and the clone size are those of that table, but D and trimming were determined from the DNA. The sample contains approximately 490,000 clones, 75% to 90% of which appear only once.

The V and J genes are TRBV29-1 and TRBJ1-6; 9 bases match TRBD1. The sequencing input was PBMCs or T cells enriched from blood (not recorded which). This receptor was taken from a woman younger than 30 who had recovered from COVID-19. The CDR3, as DNA: TGCAGCGCCCGGACAGGGGCCCGCTCCTATAATTCACCCCTCCACTTT. Translating it yields CSARTGARSYNSPLHF.